The clone carrying this TCR beta chain was seen more than once but under ten times. This record belongs to a study of patients and donors after allogeneic stem cell transplantation. Germline loops: CDR1 MNHEY, CDR2 SMNVEV (reference sequence). Trimming removed 2 bases from V and 2 bases from J, with 13 bases in between. The CDR3 has 16 residues. A single record per CDR3 protein comes from TCRdb applying MiXCR to the RT-PCR reads. In the table there are about 960,000 distinct CDR3 sequences, roughly 18% of which are singletons. The source material was blood, either unsorted or a sorted T cell fraction (not recorded which). This receptor was taken from a human donor who was either an allogeneic HSCT recipient or a stem cell or donor lymphocyte infusion donor (not recorded which). It is not recorded whose cells these are; they may come from a transplant donor. The J gene is TRBJ2-1, the V gene TRBV27; D possibly corresponds to TRBD2 (6 bases). In DNA form, the CDR3 reads TGTGCCAGCAGTTTAACCTCGGGAGTAACCTACAATGAGCAGTTCTTC. It translates to CASSLTSGVTYNEQFF.